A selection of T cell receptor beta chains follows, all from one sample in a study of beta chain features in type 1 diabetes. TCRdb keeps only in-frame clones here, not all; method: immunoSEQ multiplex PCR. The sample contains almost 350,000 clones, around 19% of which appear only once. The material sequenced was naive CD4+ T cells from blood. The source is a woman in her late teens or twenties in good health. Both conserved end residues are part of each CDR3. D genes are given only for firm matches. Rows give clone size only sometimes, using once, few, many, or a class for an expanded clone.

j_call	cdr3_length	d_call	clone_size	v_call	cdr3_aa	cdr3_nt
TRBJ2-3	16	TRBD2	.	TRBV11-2	CASSSLPGGVVDTQYF	TGTGCCAGCAGCTCTCTCCCCGGGGGGGTCGTGGATACGCAGTATTTT
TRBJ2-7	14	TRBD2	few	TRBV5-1	CASSWSSGPYEQYF	TGCGCCAGCAGCTGGTCTAGCGGACCCTACGAGCAGTACTTC
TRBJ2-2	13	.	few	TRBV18	CASSPPAGGELFF	TGTGCCAGCTCACCACCGGCGGGCGGGGAGCTGTTTTTT
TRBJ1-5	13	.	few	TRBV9	CASSQDSAQPQHF	TGTGCCAGCAGTCAGGACAGTGCCCAGCCCCAGCATTTT
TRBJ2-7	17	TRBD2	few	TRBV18	CASSPPSLAGGPSEQYF	TGTGCCAGCTCACCACCGTCGCTAGCGGGAGGGCCTTCCGAGCAGTACTTC
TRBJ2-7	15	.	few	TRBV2	CASSGGRPGRNEQYF	TGTGCCAGCAGTGGGGGACGGCCGGGGAGGAACGAGCAGTACTTC
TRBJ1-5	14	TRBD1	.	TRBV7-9	CASSFTGGNQPQHF	TGTGCCAGCAGCTTTACAGGGGGCAATCAGCCCCAGCATTTT
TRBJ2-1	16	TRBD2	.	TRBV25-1	CASSESSGASYNEQFF	TGTGCCAGCAGTGAGTCTAGCGGGGCCTCCTACAATGAGCAGTTCTTC
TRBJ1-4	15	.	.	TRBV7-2	CASSPQAATNEKLFF	TGTGCCAGCAGCCCCCAGGCCGCAACTAATGAAAAACTGTTTTTT
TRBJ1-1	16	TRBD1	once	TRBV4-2	CASSQVGTGGRTEAFF	TGTGCCAGCAGCCAAGTCGGTACAGGGGGCCGAACTGAAGCTTTCTTT
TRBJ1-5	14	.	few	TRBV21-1	CASLDREDNQPQHF	TGTGCCAGCTTAGACAGGGAGGACAATCAGCCCCAGCATTTT
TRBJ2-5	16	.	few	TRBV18	CASSPQGAGVQETQYF	TGTGCCAGCTCACCACAAGGCGCAGGGGTTCAGGAGACCCAGTACTTC
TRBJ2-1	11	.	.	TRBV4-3	CASSQESEQFF	TGCGCCAGCAGCCAAGAGTCAGAGCAGTTCTTC
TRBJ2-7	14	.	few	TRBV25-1	CASSEWSETYEQYF	TGTGCCAGCAGTGAATGGTCGGAGACCTACGAGCAGTACTTC
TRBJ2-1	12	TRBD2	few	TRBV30	CAWTSGSGEQFF	TGTGCCTGGACTAGCGGGAGTGGTGAGCAGTTCTTC
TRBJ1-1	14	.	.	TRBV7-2	CASSLFQDNTEAFF	TGTGCCAGCAGCTTATTTCAGGATAACACTGAAGCTTTCTTT
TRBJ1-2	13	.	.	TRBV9	CASSVAAGHGYTF	TGTGCCAGCAGCGTAGCGGCAGGCCATGGCTACACCTTC
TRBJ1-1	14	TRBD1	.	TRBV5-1	CASSRTGLNTEAFF	TGCGCCAGCAGTCGGACAGGCTTGAACACTGAAGCTTTCTTT
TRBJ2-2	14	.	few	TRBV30	CAWNVGSSTGELFF	TGTGCCTGGAACGTGGGGAGTAGCACCGGGGAGCTGTTTTTT
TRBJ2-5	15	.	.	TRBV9	CASSVAPTRQETQYF	TGTGCCAGCAGCGTAGCCCCGACTAGACAAGAGACCCAGTACTTC
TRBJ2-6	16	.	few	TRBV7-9	CASSFTRGTGANVLTF	TGTGCCAGCAGCTTTACACGAGGGACTGGGGCCAACGTCCTGACTTTC
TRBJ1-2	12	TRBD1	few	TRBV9	CASSSRDRDYTF	TGTGCCAGCAGCAGCCGGGACAGAGATTACACCTTC
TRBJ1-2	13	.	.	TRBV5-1	CASSLGGIDGYTF	TGCGCCAGCAGCTTGGGCGGGATAGATGGCTACACCTTC
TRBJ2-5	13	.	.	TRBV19	CASSIPAEETQYF	TGTGCCAGTAGTATCCCAGCGGAAGAGACCCAGTACTTC
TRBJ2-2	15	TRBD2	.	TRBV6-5	CASSRLAGGLEELFF	TGTGCCAGCAGCCGGCTAGCGGGGGGTTTGGAGGAGCTGTTTTTT
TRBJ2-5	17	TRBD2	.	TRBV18	CASSLPGRGTEGETQYF	TGTGCCAGCTCTTTACCAGGGAGGGGCACCGAAGGAGAGACCCAGTACTTC
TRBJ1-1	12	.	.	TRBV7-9	CASSLTRTEAFF	TGTGCCAGCAGCTTGACTAGGACTGAAGCTTTCTTT
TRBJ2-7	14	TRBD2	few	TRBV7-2	CASRGTSGPYEQYF	TGTGCCAGCCGCGGGACTAGCGGACCCTACGAGCAGTACTTC
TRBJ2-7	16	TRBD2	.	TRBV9	CASSAGTSGISNEQYF	TGTGCCAGCAGCGCGGGGACTAGCGGGATAAGCAACGAGCAGTACTTC
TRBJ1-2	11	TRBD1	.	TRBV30	CACDRADGYTF	TGTGCCTGCGACAGGGCGGATGGCTACACCTTC
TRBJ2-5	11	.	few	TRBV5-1	CASRQGETQYF	TGCGCCAGCCGGCAGGGAGAGACCCAGTACTTC
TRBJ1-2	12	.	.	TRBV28	CASSSGSPGYTF	TGTGCCAGCAGTTCGGGGTCACCTGGCTACACCTTC
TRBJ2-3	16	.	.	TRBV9	CASSVQGGLSTDTQYF	TGTGCCAGCAGCGTCCAGGGGGGACTGAGCACAGATACGCAGTATTTT
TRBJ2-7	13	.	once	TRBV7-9	CASSAQVPYEQYF	TGTGCCAGCAGCGCACAGGTGCCCTACGAGCAGTACTTC
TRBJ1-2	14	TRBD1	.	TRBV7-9	CASSRQGSGGGYTF	TGTGCCAGCAGCCGACAGGGTTCGGGAGGGGGCTACACCTTC
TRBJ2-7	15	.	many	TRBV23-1	CASSPLLSTNYEQYF	TGCGCCAGCAGTCCTCTCTTGAGCACCAACTACGAGCAGTACTTC
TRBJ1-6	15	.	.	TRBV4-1	CASSQAEGSRVPLHF	TGCGCCAGCAGCCAAGCAGAGGGCTCCAGAGTTCCCCTCCACTTT
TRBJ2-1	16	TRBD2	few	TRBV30	CAWCLSGTSGRVEQFF	TGTGCCTGGTGTTTATCCGGGACTAGCGGGCGTGTTGAGCAGTTCTTC
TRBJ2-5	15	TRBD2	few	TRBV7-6	CASSFRGERTETQYF	TGTGCCAGCAGCTTTCGGGGGGAGCGTACAGAGACCCAGTACTTC
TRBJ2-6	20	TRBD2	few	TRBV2	CASRATEGRVRGSGANVLTF	TGTGCCAGCAGAGCGACAGAGGGGAGGGTAAGGGGTTCTGGGGCCAACGTCCTGACTTTC
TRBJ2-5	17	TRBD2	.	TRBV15	CATMSSSGFTYQETQYF	TGTGCCACCATGTCGTCTAGCGGTTTTACGTACCAAGAGACCCAGTACTTC
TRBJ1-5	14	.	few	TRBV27	CASSFSPGNQPQHF	TGTGCCAGCAGTTTCAGTCCAGGGAATCAGCCCCAGCATTTT
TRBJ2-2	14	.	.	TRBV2	CASSLSQNTGELFF	TGTGCCAGCAGCCTAAGCCAGAACACCGGGGAGCTGTTTTTT
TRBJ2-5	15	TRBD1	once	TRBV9	CASSVEGASQETQYF	TGTGCCAGCAGCGTAGAGGGGGCTTCCCAAGAGACCCAGTACTTC
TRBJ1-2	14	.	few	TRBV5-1	CASSSQDSSHGYTF	TGCGCCAGCAGCTCCCAGGACAGTAGCCATGGCTACACCTTC
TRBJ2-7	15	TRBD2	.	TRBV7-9	CASSGRLAGGLEQYF	TGTGCCAGCAGCGGCCGACTAGCGGGGGGCTTGGAGCAGTACTTC
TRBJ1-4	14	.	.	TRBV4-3	CASSHGDSREKLFF	TGCGCCAGCAGCCACGGGGATTCGAGGGAAAAACTGTTTTTT
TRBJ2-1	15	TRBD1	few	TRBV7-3	CASSVGQGSYNEQFF	TGTGCCAGCAGCGTGGGACAGGGCTCCTACAATGAGCAGTTCTTC
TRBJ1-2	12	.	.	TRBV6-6	CASSQQGPGGTF	TGTGCCAGCAGTCAACAGGGTCCGGGGGGAACCTTC
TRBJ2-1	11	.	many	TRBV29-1	CSVGQLDEQFF	TGCAGCGTAGGACAGTTGGATGAGCAGTTCTTC
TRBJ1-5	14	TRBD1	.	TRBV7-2	CASSPQGVGQPQHF	TGTGCCAGCAGCCCCCAGGGGGTCGGGCAGCCCCAGCATTTT
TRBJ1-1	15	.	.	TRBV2	CASSDRSAGRTEAFF	TGTGCCAGCAGTGATCGGTCGGCAGGGAGGACTGAAGCTTTCTTT
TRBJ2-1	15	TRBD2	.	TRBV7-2	CASSFTSGLYNEQFF	TGTGCCAGCAGTTTTACTAGCGGGCTTTACAATGAGCAGTTCTTC
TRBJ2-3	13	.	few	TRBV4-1	CASSQARVDTQYF	TGCGCCAGCAGCCAAGCGAGGGTCGATACGCAGTATTTT
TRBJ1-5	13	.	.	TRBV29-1	CSVGGGGGEPQHF	TGCAGCGTTGGAGGGGGGGGTGGGGAGCCCCAGCATTTT
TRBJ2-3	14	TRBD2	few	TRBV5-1	CASSSGGSTDTQYF	TGCGCCAGCAGTTCGGGGGGAAGCACAGATACGCAGTATTTT
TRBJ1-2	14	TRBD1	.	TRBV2	CASSEGTGMSGYTF	TGTGCCAGCAGTGAGGGGACAGGGATGAGCGGCTACACCTTC
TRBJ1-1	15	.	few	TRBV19	CASSRGQGWSTEAFF	TGTGCCAGTAGTAGGGGGCAGGGTTGGAGCACTGAAGCTTTCTTT
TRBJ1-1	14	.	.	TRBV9	CASSRGTGITEAFF	TGTGCCAGCAGCCGAGGTACGGGGATCACTGAAGCTTTCTTT
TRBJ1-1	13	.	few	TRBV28	CASSPRGWQRAFF	TGTGCCAGCAGTCCGCGGGGCTGGCAGCGAGCTTTCTTT